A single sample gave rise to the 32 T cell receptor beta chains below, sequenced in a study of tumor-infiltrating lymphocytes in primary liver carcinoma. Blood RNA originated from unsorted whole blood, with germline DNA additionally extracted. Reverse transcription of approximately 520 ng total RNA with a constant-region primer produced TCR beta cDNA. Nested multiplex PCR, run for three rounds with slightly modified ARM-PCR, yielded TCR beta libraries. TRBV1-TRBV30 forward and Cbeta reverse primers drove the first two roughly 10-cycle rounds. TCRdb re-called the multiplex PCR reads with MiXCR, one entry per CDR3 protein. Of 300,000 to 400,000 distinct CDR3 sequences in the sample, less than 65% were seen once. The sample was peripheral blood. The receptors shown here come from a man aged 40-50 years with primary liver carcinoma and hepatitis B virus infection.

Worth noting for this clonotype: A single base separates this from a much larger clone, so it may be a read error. The CDR3 sequence: CASSQDGQRTGDLFF. CDR3 in DNA: TGTGCCAGCAGCCAAGATGGCCAACGCACCGGGGACCTGTTTTTT. J is TRBJ2-2 and V is TRBV4-2; D tentatively fits TRBD1 or TRBD2 (5 bases each). This CDR3 has 15 residues. Germline CDR1 reads LGHNA; CDR2 reads YNFKEQ.

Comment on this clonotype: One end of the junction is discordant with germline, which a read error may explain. CDR3: CASSLGTDSPVGEAFF. The CDR3 DNA reads TGTGCCAGCAGCTTAGGGACAGACAGCCCGGTAGGAGAAGCATTCTTT. This chain links TRBV11-2 with TRBJ1-1; D may be TRBD1 (6 bases). Per the germline V gene, CDR1 is SGHAT and CDR2 is FQNNGV. This CDR3 contains 16 residues.

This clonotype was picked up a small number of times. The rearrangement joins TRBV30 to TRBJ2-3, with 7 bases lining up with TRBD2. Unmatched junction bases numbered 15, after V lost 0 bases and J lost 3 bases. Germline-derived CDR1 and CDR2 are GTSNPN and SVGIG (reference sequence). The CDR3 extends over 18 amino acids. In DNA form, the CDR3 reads TGTGCCTGGAGTGTACGGGTGTTAGCGGGCCCGGGGACAGATACGCAGTATTTT. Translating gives CAWSVRVLAGPGTDTQYF.

The CDR3 here is CGTLSPSEDTQYF. In DNA, the CDR3 is TGTGGCACCCTGTCGCCTAGCGAAGATACGCAGTATTTT. The rearrangement uses TRBV11-2 and TRBJ2-3; D may be TRBD2 (6 bases). In germline, CDR1 is SGHAT, CDR2 FQNNGV. This CDR3 is 13 amino acids long. The variable domain in full, completed from reference TRBV11-2 and TRBJ2-3, reads EAGVAQSPRYKIIEKRQSVAFWCNPISGHATLYWYQQILGQGPKLLIQFQNNGVVDDSQLPKDRFSAERLKGVDSTLKIQPAKLEDSAVYLCGTLSPSEDTQYFGPGTRLTVL.

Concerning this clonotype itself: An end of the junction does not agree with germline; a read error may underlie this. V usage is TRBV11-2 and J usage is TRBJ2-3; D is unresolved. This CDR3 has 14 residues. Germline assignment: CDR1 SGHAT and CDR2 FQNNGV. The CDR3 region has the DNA TGTACCAGCAGCTTAGAGCTGTCACCAGATACGCAGTATTTT. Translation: CTSSLELSPDTQYF.

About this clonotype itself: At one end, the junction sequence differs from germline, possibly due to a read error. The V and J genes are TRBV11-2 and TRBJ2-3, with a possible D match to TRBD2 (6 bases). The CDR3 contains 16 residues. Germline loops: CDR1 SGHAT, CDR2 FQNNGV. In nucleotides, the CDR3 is TGTGCCAGCACCGCGGATGGGGTGGGAGGAATGGATACGCACTATTTT. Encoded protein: CASTADGVGGMDTHYF.

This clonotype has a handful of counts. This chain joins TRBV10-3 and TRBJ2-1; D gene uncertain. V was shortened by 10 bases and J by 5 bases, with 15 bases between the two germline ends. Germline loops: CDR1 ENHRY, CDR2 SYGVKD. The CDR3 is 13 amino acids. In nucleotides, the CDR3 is TGTGCCACCGGAATAAAAACGAACAATGAGCAGTTCTTC. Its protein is CATGIKTNNEQFF.

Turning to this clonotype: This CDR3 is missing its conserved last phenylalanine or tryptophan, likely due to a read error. CDR3: CASSQELAQRTDTQYS. The CDR3 bases are TGTGCCAGCAGCCAAGAACTAGCGCAACGCACAGATACGCAGTATTCT. V is TRBV4-2 and J is TRBJ2-3; 7 bases match TRBD2. Germline CDR1 and CDR2: LGHNA and YNFKEQ. V lost 0 bases, J lost 1 base, and 4 bases stayed unmatched. The CDR3 runs 16 residues.

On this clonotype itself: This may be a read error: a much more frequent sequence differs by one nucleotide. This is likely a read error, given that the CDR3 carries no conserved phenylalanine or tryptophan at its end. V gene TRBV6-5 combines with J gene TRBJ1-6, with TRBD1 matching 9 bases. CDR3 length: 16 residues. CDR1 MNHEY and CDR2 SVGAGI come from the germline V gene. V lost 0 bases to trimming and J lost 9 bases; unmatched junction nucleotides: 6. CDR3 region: CASSYSDRGRSSPLHS. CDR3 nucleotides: TGTGCCAGCAGTTACTCTGACAGGGGGAGGAGTTCACCCCTCCACTCT.

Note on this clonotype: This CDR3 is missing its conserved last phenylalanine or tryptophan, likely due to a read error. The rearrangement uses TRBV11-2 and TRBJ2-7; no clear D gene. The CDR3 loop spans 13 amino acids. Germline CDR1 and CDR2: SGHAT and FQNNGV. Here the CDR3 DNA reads TGTGCCAGTAAAGGAAAAGGGCCCTATGAGCAGTACCTC. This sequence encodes CASKGKGPYEQYL.

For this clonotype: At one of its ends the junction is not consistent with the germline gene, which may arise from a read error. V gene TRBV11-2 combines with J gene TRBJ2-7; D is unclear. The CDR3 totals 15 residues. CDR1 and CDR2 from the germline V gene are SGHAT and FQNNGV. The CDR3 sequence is CANSANPPESSEQYF. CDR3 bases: TGTGCCAACAGCGCCAATCCCCCAGAGTCGTCCGAGCAGTACTTC.

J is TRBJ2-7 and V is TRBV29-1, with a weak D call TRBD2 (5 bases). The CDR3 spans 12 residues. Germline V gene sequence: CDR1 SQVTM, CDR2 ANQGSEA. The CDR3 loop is CRERSGSGEQYF. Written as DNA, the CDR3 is TGCAGAGAGAGGTCGGGGTCTGGGGAGCAGTACTTC.

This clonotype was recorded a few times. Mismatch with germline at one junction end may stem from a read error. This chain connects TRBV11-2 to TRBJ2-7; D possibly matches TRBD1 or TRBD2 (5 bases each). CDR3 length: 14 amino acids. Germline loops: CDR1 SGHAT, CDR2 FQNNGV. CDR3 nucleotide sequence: TGTGCCAGCAGCCTCTGGGGCTATCGGGACGAGCAGCACTTC. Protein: CASSLWGYRDEQHF.

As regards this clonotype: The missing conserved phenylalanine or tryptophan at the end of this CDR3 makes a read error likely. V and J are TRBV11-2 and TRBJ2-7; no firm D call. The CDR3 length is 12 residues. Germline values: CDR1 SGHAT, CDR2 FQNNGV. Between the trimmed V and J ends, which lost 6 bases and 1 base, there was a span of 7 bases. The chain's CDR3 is CASSFRSYEQYI. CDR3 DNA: TGTGCCAGCAGTTTCAGGTCCTACGAGCAGTACATC.

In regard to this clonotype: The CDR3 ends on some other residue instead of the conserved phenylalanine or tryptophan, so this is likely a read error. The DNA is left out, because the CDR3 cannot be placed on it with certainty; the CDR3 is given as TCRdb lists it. The CDR3 region is CSVETGSLGYTL. The J gene is TRBJ1-2, the V gene TRBV29-1; TRBD1 was called by the table and not checked on the DNA. CDR1 SQVTM and CDR2 ANQGSEA come from the germline V gene. The CDR3 comprises 12 residues, both ends counted.

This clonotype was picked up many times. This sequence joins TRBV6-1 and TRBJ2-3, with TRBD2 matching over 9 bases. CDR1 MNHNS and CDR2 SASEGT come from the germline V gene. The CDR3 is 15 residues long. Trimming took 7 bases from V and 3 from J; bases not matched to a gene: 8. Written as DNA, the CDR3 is TGTGCCAGCAACCTTAGCGGGAGCGGTACAGATACGCAGTATTTT. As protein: CASNLSGSGTDTQYF.

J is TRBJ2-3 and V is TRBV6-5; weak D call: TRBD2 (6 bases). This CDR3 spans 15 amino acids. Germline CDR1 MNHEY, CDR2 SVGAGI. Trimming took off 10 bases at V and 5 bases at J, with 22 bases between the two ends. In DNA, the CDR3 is TGTGCCACGAAAAACAGCGGGTCTGTCATAGATACGCAGTATTTT. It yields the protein CATKNSGSVIDTQYF.

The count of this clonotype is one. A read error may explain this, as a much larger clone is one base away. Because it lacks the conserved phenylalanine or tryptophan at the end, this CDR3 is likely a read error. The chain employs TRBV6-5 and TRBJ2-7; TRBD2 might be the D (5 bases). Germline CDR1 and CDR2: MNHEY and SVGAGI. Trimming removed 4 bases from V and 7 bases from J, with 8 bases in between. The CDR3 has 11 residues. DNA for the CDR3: TGTGCCAGCAGTTTACTAGGGGAGCAGTACCTC. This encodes CASSLLGEQYL.

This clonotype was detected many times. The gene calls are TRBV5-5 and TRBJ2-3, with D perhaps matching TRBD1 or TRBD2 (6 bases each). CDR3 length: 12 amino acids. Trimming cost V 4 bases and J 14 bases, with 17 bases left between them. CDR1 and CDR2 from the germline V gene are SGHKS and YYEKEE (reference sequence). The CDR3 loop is CASSTSGALWYF. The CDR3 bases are TGTGCCAGCAGCACGTCGGGGGCCTTGTGGTATTTT.

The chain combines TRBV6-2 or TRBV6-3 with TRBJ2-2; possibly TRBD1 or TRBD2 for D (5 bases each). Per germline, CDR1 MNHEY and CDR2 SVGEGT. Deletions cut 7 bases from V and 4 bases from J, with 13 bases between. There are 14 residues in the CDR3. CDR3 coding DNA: TGTGCCAGCAACGCCGGGACGATCACCGGGGAGCTGTTTTTT. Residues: CASNAGTITGELFF.

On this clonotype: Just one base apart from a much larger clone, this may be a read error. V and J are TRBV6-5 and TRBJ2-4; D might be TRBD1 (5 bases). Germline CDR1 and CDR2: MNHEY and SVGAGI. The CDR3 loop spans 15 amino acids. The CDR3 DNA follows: TGTACCAGCAGTTACTCGAACAGGGCCAAAAACATTCAGTACTTC. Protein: CTSSYSNRAKNIQYF.

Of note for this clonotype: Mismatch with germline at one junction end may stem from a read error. DNA of the CDR3: TGTACCAGCAGCTTCCGACTAGCGGGGGGGGAGACCCAGTACTTC. Its translation: CTSSFRLAGGETQYF. The chain uses TRBV11-1 and TRBJ2-5, with TRBD2 matching 14 bases. There are 15 residues in the CDR3. The V gene's germline CDR1 is SGHAT and CDR2 FQDESV (reference sequence). Full variable domain (remainder filled in from reference TRBV11-1 and TRBJ2-5): EAEVAQSPRYKITEKSQAVAFWCDPISGHATLYWYRQILGQGPELLVQFQDESVVDDSQLPKDRFSAERLKGVDSTLKIQPAELGDSAMYLCTSSFRLAGGETQYFGPGTRLLVL.

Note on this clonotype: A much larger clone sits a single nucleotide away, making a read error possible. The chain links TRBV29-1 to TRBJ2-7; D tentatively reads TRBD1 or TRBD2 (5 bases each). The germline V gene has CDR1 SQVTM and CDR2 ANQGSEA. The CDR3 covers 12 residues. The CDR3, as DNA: TGCAGCGTTGTCACTAGACGGGGCGAGCGGTACTTC. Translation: CSVVTRRGERYF.

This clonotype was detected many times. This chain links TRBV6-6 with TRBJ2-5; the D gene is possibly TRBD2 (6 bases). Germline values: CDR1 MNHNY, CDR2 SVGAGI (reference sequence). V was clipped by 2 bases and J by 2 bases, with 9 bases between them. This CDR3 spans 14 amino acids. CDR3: CASSYGGGQETQYF. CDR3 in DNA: TGTGCCAGCAGTTACGGGGGAGGTCAAGAGACCCAGTACTTC.

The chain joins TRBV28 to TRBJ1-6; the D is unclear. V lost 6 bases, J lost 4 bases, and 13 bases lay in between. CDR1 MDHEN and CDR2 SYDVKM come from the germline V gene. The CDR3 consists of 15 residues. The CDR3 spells CASSTGPLYNSPLHF. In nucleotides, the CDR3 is TGTGCCAGCAGCACCGGGCCATTGTATAATTCACCCCTCCACTTT.

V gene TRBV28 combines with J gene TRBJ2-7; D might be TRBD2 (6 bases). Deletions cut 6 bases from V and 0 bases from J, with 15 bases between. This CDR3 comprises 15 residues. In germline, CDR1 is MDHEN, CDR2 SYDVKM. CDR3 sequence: CASRIDSGSSYEQYF. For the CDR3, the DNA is TGTGCCAGCAGAATAGATAGCGGAAGCTCCTACGAGCAGTACTTC.

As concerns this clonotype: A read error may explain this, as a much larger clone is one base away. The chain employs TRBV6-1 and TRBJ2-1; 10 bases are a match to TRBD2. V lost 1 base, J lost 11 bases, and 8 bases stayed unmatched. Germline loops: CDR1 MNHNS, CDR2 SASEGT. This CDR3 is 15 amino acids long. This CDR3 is CASSEVASGRDKQFF. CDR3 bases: TGTGCCAGCAGTGAAGTAGCTAGCGGGAGAGATAAGCAGTTCTTC.

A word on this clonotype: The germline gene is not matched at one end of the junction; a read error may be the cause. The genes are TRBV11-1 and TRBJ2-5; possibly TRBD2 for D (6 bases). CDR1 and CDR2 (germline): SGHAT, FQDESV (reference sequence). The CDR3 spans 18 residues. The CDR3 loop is CASSLDFGDGRYQETQNF. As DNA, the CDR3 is TGTGCCAGTAGCTTAGATTTCGGCGATGGGAGGTACCAAGAGACCCAGAACTTC.

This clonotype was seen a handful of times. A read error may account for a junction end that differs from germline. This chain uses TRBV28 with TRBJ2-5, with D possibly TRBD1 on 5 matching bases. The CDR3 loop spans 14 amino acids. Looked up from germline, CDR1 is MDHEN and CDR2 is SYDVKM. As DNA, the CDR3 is TGTGCCAGCAGTCCTCAGGGTTGGCAAGAGACTCAGTACTTC. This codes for CASSPQGWQETQYF. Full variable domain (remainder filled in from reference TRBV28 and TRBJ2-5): DVKVTQSSRYLVKRTGEKVFLECVQDMDHENMFWYRQDPGLGLRLIYFSYDVKMKEKGDIPEGYSVSREKKERFSLILESASTNQTSMYLCASSPQGWQETQYFGPGTRLLVL.

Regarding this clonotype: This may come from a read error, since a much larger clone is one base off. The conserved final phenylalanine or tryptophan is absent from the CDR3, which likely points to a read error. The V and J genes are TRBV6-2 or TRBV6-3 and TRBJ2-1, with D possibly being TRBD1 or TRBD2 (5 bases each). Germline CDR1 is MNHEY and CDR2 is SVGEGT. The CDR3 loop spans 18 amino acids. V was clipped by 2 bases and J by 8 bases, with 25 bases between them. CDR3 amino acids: CASSYGASPAPYNYEQFL. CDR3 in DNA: TGTGCCAGCAGTTACGGGGCTAGCCCCGCCCCCTACAATTATGAGCAGTTCTTA.

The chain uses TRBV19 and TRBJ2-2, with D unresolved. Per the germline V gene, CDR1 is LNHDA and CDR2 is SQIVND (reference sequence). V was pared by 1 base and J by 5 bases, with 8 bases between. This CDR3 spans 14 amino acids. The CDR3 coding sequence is TGTGCCAGTAGTATAGGGATAGGGACCGGGGAGCTGTTTTTT. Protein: CASSIGIGTGELFF.

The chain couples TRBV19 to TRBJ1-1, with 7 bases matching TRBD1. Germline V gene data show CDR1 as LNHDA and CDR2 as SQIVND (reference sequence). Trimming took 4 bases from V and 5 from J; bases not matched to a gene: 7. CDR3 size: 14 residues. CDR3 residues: CASSTHYRGTEAFF. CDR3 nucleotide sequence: TGTGCCAGTAGTACGCACTACAGGGGTACTGAAGCTTTCTTT.